This TCR beta chain was observed in a study of breast tumors, draining lymph nodes, adjacent tissues. Study results and limitations: Luminal-like breast cancer showed significantly greater tumor-nontumor repertoire similarity than basal-like breast cancer did. Tumors had less TCR diversity than lymph nodes, more than nontumor tissue. The data were judged consistent with most tumor T cells coming from lymph node and expanding in tumor. That most tumor T cells come from lymph nodes remained unproven.

This clonotype occurred a few times. Antigen: not known. The CDR3 has 15 residues. From germline, CDR1 is SGHNT and CDR2 YYREEE (reference sequence). Trimming left V 3 bases short and J 5 bases short, with 17 bases between. Breast cancer patients provided tissue from their axillary draining lymph nodes. A single record per CDR3 protein comes from TCRdb applying MiXCR to the multiplex PCR reads. The table lists around 130,000 distinct CDR3 sequences, about 20% of them singletons, with roughly 2.2% in the top ten. The J gene is TRBJ1-2, the V gene TRBV5-4; a possible D gene is TRBD1 (6 bases). This sequence originates from a female donor with breast cancer. Some clones in this sample may be carry-over from other donors' samples. What was sequenced was axillary lymph node tissue. Here the CDR3 DNA reads TGTGCCAGCAGCTCCCCCCGGGGGGCGGAATATGGCTACACCTTC. This sequence encodes CASSSPRGAEYGYTF.